This T cell receptor beta chain originates from a study of memory CD4+ T cells and cytomegalovirus serostatus. Study overall: This sample comes from healthy Belgian adults, eight to ten CMV seropositive, around 26 seronegative.

Single viable CD3+CD4+CD8-CD45RO+ cells were sorted as the memory CD4+ T cells. Serum IgG to CMV pp150, pp28, p38 and p52 defined serostatus. The table lists this clone with a count of one. The antigen is unknown. Other DNA sequences of this sample code for an identical CDR3. Here immunoSEQ multiplex PCR was the method, and the copy in TCRdb shows in-frame clones only, minus some. The sample has some 64,000 clones, approximately 85% seen once. Germline V gene lookup returns CDR1 SQVTM and CDR2 ANQGSEA. Unmatched junction bases numbered 0, after V lost 6 bases and J lost 0 bases. This CDR3 comprises 13 residues. General study results and limits: Suggested: most of the CMV-linked TCR signature lies in CD4+ memory cells. Of 150 to 200 reported CMV TCRbeta sequences, 67 were found in memory CD4+ repertoires.

The specimen was memory CD4+ T cells from blood. V is TRBV29-1 and J is TRBJ1-5; the match to TRBD1 covers 9 bases. This receptor was identified in an adult in good health and CMV-seronegative. The CDR3 region has the DNA TGCAGCGTACAGGGGGCTAGCAATCAGCCCCAGCATTTT. Amino acids: CSVQGASNQPQHF.